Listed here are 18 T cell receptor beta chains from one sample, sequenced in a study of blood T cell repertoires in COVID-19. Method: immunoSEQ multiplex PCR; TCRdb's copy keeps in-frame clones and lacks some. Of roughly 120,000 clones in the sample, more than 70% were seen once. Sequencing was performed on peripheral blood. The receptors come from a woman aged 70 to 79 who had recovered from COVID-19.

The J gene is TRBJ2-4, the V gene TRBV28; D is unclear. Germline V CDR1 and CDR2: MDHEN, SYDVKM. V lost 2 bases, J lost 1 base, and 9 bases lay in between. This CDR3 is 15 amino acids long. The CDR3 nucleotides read TGTGCCAGCAGTTTACTAGATGGGGCCAAAAACATTCAGTACTTC. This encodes CASSLLDGAKNIQYF.

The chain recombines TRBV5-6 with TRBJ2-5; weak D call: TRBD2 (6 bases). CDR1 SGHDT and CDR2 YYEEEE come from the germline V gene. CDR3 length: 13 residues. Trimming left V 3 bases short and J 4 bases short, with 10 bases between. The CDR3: CASSWGGTETQYF. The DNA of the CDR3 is TGTGCCAGCAGCTGGGGAGGAACAGAGACCCAGTACTTC.

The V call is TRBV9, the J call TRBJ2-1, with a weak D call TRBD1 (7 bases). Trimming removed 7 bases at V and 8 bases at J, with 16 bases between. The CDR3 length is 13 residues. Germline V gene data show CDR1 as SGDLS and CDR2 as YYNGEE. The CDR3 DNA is TGTGCCAGCCGGAGGGGGCTTGTAGATGAGCAGTTCTTC. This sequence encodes CASRRGLVDEQFF.

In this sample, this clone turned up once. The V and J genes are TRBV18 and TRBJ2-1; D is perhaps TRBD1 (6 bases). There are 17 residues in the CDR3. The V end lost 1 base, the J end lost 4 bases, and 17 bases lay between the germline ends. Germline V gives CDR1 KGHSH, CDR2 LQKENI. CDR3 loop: CASSPLPTGGQYNEQFF. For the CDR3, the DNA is TGTGCCAGCTCACCACTTCCGACAGGCGGACAATACAATGAGCAGTTCTTC.

The CDR3 region is CASSPGIQGITEAFF. The CDR3 DNA follows: TGTGCCAGCTCACCCGGGATCCAGGGGATCACTGAAGCTTTCTTT. The V and J genes are TRBV18 and TRBJ1-1, with D tentatively TRBD1 (6 bases). This CDR3 region has 15 residues. CDR1 and CDR2 from the germline V gene are KGHSH and LQKENI. The germline V and J ends were trimmed by 3 bases and 4 bases, with 15 bases remaining between them. Full variable domain (missing parts from reference TRBV18 and TRBJ1-1): NAGVMQNPRHLVRRRGQEARLRCSPMKGHSHVYWYRQLPEEGLKFMVYLQKENIIDESGMPKERFSAEFPKEGPSILRIQQVVRGDSAAYFCASSPGIQGITEAFFGQGTRLTVV.

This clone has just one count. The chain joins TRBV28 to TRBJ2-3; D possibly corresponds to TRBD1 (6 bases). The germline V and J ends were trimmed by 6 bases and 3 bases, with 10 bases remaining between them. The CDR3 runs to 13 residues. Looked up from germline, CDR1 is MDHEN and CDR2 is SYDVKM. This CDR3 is CASRPTGTDTQYF. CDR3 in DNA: TGTGCCAGCAGGCCAACAGGGACAGATACGCAGTATTTT.

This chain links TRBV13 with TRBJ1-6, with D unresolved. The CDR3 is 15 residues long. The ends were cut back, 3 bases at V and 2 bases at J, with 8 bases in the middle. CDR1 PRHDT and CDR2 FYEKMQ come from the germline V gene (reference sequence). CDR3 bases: TGTGCCAGCAGCTTCGGGAGTCCCTATAATTCACCCCTCCACTTT. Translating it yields CASSFGSPYNSPLHF.

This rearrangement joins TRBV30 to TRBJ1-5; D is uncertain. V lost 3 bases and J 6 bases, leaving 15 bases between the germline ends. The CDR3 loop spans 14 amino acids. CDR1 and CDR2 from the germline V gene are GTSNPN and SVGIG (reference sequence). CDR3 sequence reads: CAWSKIGIVQPQHF. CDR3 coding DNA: TGTGCCTGGAGCAAAATCGGGATTGTTCAGCCCCAGCATTTT.

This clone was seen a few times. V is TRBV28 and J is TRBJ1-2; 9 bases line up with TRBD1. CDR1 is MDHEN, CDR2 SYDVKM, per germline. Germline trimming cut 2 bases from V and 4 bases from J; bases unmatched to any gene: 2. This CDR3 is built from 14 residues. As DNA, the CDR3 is TGTGCCAGCAGTTTAGACAGGGGGGCCTATGGCTACACCTTC. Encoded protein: CASSLDRGAYGYTF.

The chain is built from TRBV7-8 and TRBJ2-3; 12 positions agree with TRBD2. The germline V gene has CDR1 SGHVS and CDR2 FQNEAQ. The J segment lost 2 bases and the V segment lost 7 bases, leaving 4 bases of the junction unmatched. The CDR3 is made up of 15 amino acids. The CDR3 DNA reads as TGTGCCAGCACCCTAGCGGGAGGGCTCACAGATACGCAGTATTTT. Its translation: CASTLAGGLTDTQYF.

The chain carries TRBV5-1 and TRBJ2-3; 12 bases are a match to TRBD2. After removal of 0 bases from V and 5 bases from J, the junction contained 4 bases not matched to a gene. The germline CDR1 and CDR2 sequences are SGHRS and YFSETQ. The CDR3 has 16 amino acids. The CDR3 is CASSLARLAGEDTQYF. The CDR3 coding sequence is TGCGCCAGCAGCTTGGCCCGACTAGCGGGGGAAGATACGCAGTATTTT.

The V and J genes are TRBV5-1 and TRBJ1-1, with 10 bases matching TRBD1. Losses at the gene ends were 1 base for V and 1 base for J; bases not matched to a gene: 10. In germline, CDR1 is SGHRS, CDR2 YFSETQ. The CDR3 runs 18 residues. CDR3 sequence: CASSLRSRQGAQNTEAFF. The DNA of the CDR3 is TGCGCCAGCAGCTTGCGATCCCGACAGGGGGCGCAGAACACTGAAGCTTTCTTT.

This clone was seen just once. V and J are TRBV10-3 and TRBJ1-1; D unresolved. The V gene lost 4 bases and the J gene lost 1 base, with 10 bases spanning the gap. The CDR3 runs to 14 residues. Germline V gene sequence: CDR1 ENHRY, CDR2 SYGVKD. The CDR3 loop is CAISALSGNTEAFF. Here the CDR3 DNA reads TGTGCCATCAGTGCCCTCTCAGGGAACACTGAAGCTTTCTTT.

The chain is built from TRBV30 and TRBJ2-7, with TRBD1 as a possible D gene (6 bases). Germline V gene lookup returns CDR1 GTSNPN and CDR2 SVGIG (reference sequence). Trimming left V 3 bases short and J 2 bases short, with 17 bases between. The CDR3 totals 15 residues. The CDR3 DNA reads TGTGCCTGGAGCTTCCAGGGACACCTTACCTACGAGCAGTACTTC. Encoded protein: CAWSFQGHLTYEQYF.

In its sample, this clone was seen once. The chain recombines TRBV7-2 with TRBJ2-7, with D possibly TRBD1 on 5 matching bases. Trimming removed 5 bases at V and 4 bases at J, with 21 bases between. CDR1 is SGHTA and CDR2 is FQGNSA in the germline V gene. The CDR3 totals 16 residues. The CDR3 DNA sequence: TGTGCCAGCAGCCCTACCCTAAGGGGAAATGCTTACGAGCAGTACTTC. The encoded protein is CASSPTLRGNAYEQYF.

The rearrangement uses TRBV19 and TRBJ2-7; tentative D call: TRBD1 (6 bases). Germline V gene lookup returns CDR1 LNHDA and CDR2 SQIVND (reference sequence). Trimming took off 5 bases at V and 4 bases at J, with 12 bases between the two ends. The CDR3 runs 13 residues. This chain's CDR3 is CASSPRGAYEQYF. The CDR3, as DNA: TGTGCCAGTAGTCCCAGGGGAGCGTACGAGCAGTACTTC. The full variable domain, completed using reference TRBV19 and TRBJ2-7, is DGGITQSPKYLFRKEGQNVTLSCEQNLNHDAMYWYRQDPGQGLRLIYYSQIVNDFQKGDIAEGYSVSREKKESFPLTVTSAQKNPTAFYLCASSPRGAYEQYFGPGTRLTVT.

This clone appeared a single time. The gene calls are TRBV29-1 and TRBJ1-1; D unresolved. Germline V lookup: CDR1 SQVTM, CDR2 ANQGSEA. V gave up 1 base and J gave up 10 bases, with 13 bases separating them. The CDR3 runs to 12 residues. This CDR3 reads CSVEGEAPGAFF. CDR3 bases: TGCAGCGTTGAAGGTGAGGCCCCCGGAGCTTTCTTT.

The CDR3 DNA reads as TGTGCCACCAGTGATCCCGAGCGGGGCGGCGAGGCCCAGTACTTC. The encoded protein is CATSDPERGGEAQYF. The chain links TRBV24-1 to TRBJ2-5, with TRBD2 identical over 7 bases. The CDR3 runs to 15 residues. Germline loops: CDR1 KGHDR, CDR2 SFDVKD. The V segment lost 3 bases and the J segment 9 bases; nucleotides outside the gene matches: 12.